These 25 T cell receptor beta chains were sequenced from one sample in a study of long-term antiretroviral therapy in people with HIV. It was version v3.0 of the immunoSEQ assay that was run at survey level. Sequencing used immunoSEQ multiplex PCR; TCRdb keeps in-frame clones, though not all of them. The table has around 25,000 clones, roughly 96% seen once; the top ten hold 2% to 2.5%. This material consisted of unsorted PBMCs, taken more than 4.7 years after starting antiretroviral therapy. These receptors all come from a woman between 45 and 65 years old with HIV.

V is TRBV6-6 and J is TRBJ2-3, with D uncertain. The CDR3 extends over 12 amino acids. CDR1 and CDR2 from the germline V gene are MNHNY and SVGAGI (reference sequence). With 0 bases removed from V and 4 bases from J, the gap between germline ends came to 2 bases. CDR3 nucleotide sequence: TGTGCCAGCAGTTACTCCCCAGATACGCAGTATTTT. Protein: CASSYSPDTQYF.

The J gene is TRBJ1-2, the V gene TRBV6-5; D not resolved. This CDR3 region has 11 residues. Trimming cost V 5 bases and J 6 bases, with 7 bases left between them. Germline assignment: CDR1 MNHEY and CDR2 SVGAGI. The CDR3 loop reads CASSVMDGYTF. The CDR3 DNA sequence: TGTGCCAGCAGTGTAATGGATGGCTACACCTTC.

The V gene is TRBV4-3, the J gene TRBJ1-1, with D tentatively TRBD1 (5 bases). The CDR3 runs to 16 residues. Trimming took off 0 bases at V and 4 bases at J, with 15 bases between the two ends. CDR1 is LGHNA and CDR2 is YSLEER in the germline V gene. The CDR3 loop reads CASSQEPHRGGTEAFF. CDR3 nucleotide sequence: TGCGCCAGCAGCCAAGAACCACACCGGGGCGGCACTGAAGCTTTCTTT.

The chain joins TRBV21-1 to TRBJ2-2; the tabulated D call, TRBD1, remains unverified against the DNA. TRBV21-1 is deemed a pseudogene. This CDR3 region has 18 residues. CDR3 sequence (DNA): TGTGCCAGCAGCACAGATCATCGGTGCCAGGGGGACACCGGGGAGCTGTTTTTT. As protein: CASSTDHRCQGDTGELFF.

The V gene is TRBV5-6, the J gene TRBJ1-1; 9 positions match TRBD1. There are 14 residues in the CDR3. Germline V gene lookup returns CDR1 SGHDT and CDR2 YYEEEE. The junction had 4 bases not matched to a gene; V was cut back by 2 bases and J by 5 bases. In DNA form, the CDR3 reads TGTGCCAGCAGCTTAGCCGGGACAGGGACTGAAGCTTTCTTT. Its translation: CASSLAGTGTEAFF.

The J gene is TRBJ2-2, the V gene TRBV6-5; the D is unclear. With 8 bases removed from V and 1 base from J, the gap between germline ends came to 8 bases. The CDR3 consists of 13 residues. Looked up from germline, CDR1 is MNHEY and CDR2 is SVGAGI. This CDR3 reads CASSMGNTGELFF. The CDR3 DNA is TGTGCCAGCTCCATGGGGAACACCGGGGAGCTGTTTTTT.

J is TRBJ2-1 and V is TRBV2; no clear D. Trimming took off 4 bases at V and 9 bases at J, with 10 bases between the two ends. Germline CDR1 and CDR2: SNHLY and FYNNEI. The CDR3 runs to 12 residues. This CDR3 is CASSGHNGEQFF. CDR3 coding DNA: TGTGCCAGCAGTGGTCACAATGGTGAGCAGTTCTTC.

V and J are TRBV4-1 and TRBJ1-3, with TRBD1 as a possible D gene (5 bases). Between the trimmed V and J ends, which lost 1 base and 4 bases, there was a span of 14 bases. CDR3 length: 16 residues. Germline V lookup: CDR1 MGHRA, CDR2 YSYEKL. This CDR3 is CASSQVSQGTGNTIYF. DNA for the CDR3: TGCGCCAGCAGCCAAGTTTCCCAGGGAACCGGAAACACCATATATTTT.

This clone was recorded only once. The chain is built from TRBV6-5 and TRBJ1-5; D is uncertain. This CDR3 region has 13 residues. Looked up from germline, CDR1 is MNHEY and CDR2 is SVGAGI. The V gene lost 9 bases and the J gene lost 5 bases, with 14 bases spanning the gap. CDR3 protein: CASTEWPDQPQHF. DNA of the CDR3: TGTGCCAGTACCGAGTGGCCAGATCAGCCCCAGCATTTT.

The chain recombines TRBV2 with TRBJ1-1, with a possible D match to TRBD1 (6 bases). The CDR3 is 13 residues long. In germline, CDR1 is SNHLY, CDR2 FYNNEI. V shed 9 bases and J shed 1 base, with 12 bases lying between them. CDR3 sequence reads: CARATGRNTEAFF. The DNA of the CDR3 is TGTGCCAGGGCGACAGGTAGGAACACTGAAGCTTTCTTT.

This chain links TRBV6-5 with TRBJ2-1; 10 bases align to TRBD1. J lost 9 bases, V lost 7 bases, and 9 bases had no gene match. The CDR3 extends over 14 amino acids. Germline CDR1 is MNHEY and CDR2 is SVGAGI. CDR3 in amino acids: CASTWGDRGGEQFF. The CDR3 DNA reads as TGTGCCAGCACCTGGGGGGACAGGGGTGGTGAGCAGTTCTTC.

The chain uses TRBV7-8 and TRBJ2-7; 7 positions match TRBD1. J lost 3 bases, V lost 3 bases, and 5 bases had no gene match. The CDR3 consists of 14 residues. Per the germline V gene, CDR1 is SGHVS and CDR2 is FQNEAQ. The CDR3 here is CASSFSRQGYEQYF. The DNA for the CDR3 is TGTGCCAGCAGCTTTTCGAGACAGGGCTACGAGCAGTACTTC.

The V gene is TRBV6-1, the J gene TRBJ2-1, with D unresolved. V lost 9 bases and J 15 bases, leaving 9 bases between the germline ends. The CDR3 totals 8 residues. Germline values: CDR1 MNHNS, CDR2 SASEGT. This CDR3 reads CARAGRFF. The CDR3 DNA follows: TGTGCCAGAGCAGGTCGGTTCTTC.

V gene TRBV2 combines with J gene TRBJ1-2; D uncertain. This CDR3 comprises 10 residues. Germline V gene sequence: CDR1 SNHLY, CDR2 FYNNEI. Trimming left V 9 bases short and J 8 bases short, with 10 bases between. The CDR3 loop reads CASLKSGYTF. CDR3 DNA: TGTGCCAGTCTTAAATCGGGCTACACCTTC.

The chain recombines TRBV5-1 with TRBJ2-2; 12 bases fit TRBD2. There are 14 residues in the CDR3. Unmatched junction bases numbered 4, after V lost 7 bases and J lost 6 bases. Germline lookup yields CDR1 SGHRS and CDR2 YFSETQ. Here the CDR3 reads CASHGTSGSGELFF. DNA for the CDR3: TGCGCCAGCCATGGGACTAGCGGGTCCGGGGAGCTGTTTTTT. The full variable domain, in which reference TRBV5-1 and TRBJ2-2 provide the parts outside the CDR3, is KAGVTQTPRYLIKTRGQQVTLSCSPISGHRSVSWYQQTPGQGLQFLFEYFSETQRNKGNFPGRFSGRQFSNSRSEMNVSTLELGDSALYLCASHGTSGSGELFFGEGSRLTVL.

The chain has TRBV28 and TRBJ1-5; a weak D match, TRBD1 (6 bases). The CDR3 is 14 amino acids. CDR1 is MDHEN and CDR2 is SYDVKM in the germline V gene. V was shortened by 2 bases and J by 5 bases, with 10 bases between the two germline ends. CDR3 in amino acids: CASSLTGSHQPQHF. The CDR3, as DNA: TGTGCCAGCAGTTTAACAGGGTCGCATCAGCCCCAGCATTTT.

J is TRBJ2-3 and V is TRBV9; 16 bases align to TRBD2. CDR3 size: 18 residues. With 0 bases clipped from V and 4 bases from J, the junction kept 5 bases outside the gene matches. CDR1 is SGDLS, CDR2 YYNGEE, per germline. The CDR3 bases are TGTGCCAGCAGCGTAGAAGGGACTAGCGGGAGGGCCGCAGATACGCAGTATTTT. Translating it yields CASSVEGTSGRAADTQYF.

The chain joins TRBV29-1 to TRBJ2-7; D is unclear. Per the germline V gene, CDR1 is SQVTM and CDR2 is ANQGSEA. V was clipped by 6 bases and J by 3 bases, with 6 bases between them. CDR3 length equals 10 residues. CDR3 protein: CSVPRYEQYF. CDR3 nucleotide sequence: TGCAGCGTCCCTCGCTACGAGCAGTACTTC.

This clone was picked up one time. The CDR3 DNA follows: TGTGCCAGTAGTATAGTCCGGACAGAGAACTATGGCTACACCTTC. This translates into CASSIVRTENYGYTF. The chain uses TRBV19 and TRBJ1-2; TRBD1 might be the D (6 bases). This CDR3 has 15 residues. Looked up from germline, CDR1 is LNHDA and CDR2 is SQIVND (reference sequence). The V gene lost 1 base and the J gene lost 2 bases, with 11 bases spanning the gap. The full variable domain, completed using reference TRBV19 and TRBJ1-2, is DGGITQSPKYLFRKEGQNVTLSCEQNLNHDAMYWYRQDPGQGLRLIYYSQIVNDFQKGDIAEGYSVSREKKESFPLTVTSAQKNPTAFYLCASSIVRTENYGYTFGSGTRLTVV.

This clone was observed a single time. The rearrangement joins TRBV6-5 to TRBJ1-1, with 7 bases identical to TRBD1. This CDR3 has 15 residues. The germline V gene encodes CDR1 MNHEY and CDR2 SVGAGI. Germline trimming cut 6 bases from V and 5 bases from J; bases unmatched to any gene: 12. CDR3: CASRRDRVVVTEAFF. CDR3 DNA: TGTGCCAGCAGGCGAGACAGGGTGGTAGTAACTGAAGCTTTCTTT.

The chain is built from TRBV7-3 and TRBJ2-2; D gene unclear. This CDR3 region has 14 residues. CDR1 is SGHTA, CDR2 FQGTGA, per germline. V was pared by 2 bases and J by 4 bases, with 8 bases between. CDR3 coding DNA: TGTGCCAGCAGCTTAGATCTCGGCACCGGGGAGCTGTTTTTT. Protein product: CASSLDLGTGELFF. Full variable domain (outside the CDR3, taken from reference TRBV7-3 and TRBJ2-2): GAGVSQTPSNKVTEKGKYVELRCDPISGHTALYWYRQSLGQGPEFLIYFQGTGAADDSGLPNDRFFAVRPEGSVSTLKIQRTERGDSAVYLCASSLDLGTGELFFGEGSRLTVL.

The V call is TRBV5-1, the J call TRBJ2-1, with 7 nucleotides matching TRBD1. Per germline, CDR1 SGHRS and CDR2 YFSETQ. The CDR3 contains 15 residues. The V and J ends lost 0 bases and 4 bases, in that order; junction bases with no gene match: 4. The CDR3 loop is CASSLAAGGYNEQFF. The CDR3 DNA follows: TGCGCCAGCAGCTTGGCGGCAGGGGGTTACAATGAGCAGTTCTTC.

The rearrangement joins TRBV9 to TRBJ2-5; D possibly corresponds to TRBD1 (6 bases). Trimming took off 2 bases at V and 4 bases at J, with 24 bases between the two ends. In germline, CDR1 is SGDLS, CDR2 YYNGEE. The CDR3 sequence is 18 residues long. CDR3 sequence reads: CASSVHANTMGTLETQYF. The CDR3 DNA follows: TGTGCCAGCAGCGTTCACGCTAACACGATGGGGACATTAGAGACCCAGTACTTC.

The V gene is TRBV6-5, the J gene TRBJ2-7; TRBD2 agrees at 10 bases. Germline V gives CDR1 MNHEY, CDR2 SVGAGI. After removal of 6 bases from V and 1 base from J, the junction contained 6 bases not matched to a gene. This CDR3 spans 15 amino acids. The CDR3 spells CASSQTSGSSYEQYF. For the CDR3, the DNA is TGTGCCAGCAGCCAGACTAGCGGGTCGTCCTACGAGCAGTACTTC.

This chain joins TRBV29-1 and TRBJ2-7, with D perhaps assigned TRBD1 or TRBD2 (5 bases each). This CDR3 region has 13 residues. V lost 6 bases and J 4 bases, leaving 16 bases between the germline ends. Germline V CDR1 and CDR2: SQVTM, ANQGSEA. The CDR3 DNA reads TGCAGCGTGGGGGTGGGGCAGGGTTACGAGCAGTACTTC. This translates into CSVGVGQGYEQYF.